Shown below are 27 T cell receptor beta chains from a single sample sequenced in a study of blood T cell repertoires in COVID-19. Here immunoSEQ multiplex PCR was the method, and the copy in TCRdb shows in-frame clones only, minus some. Among about 270,000 clones listed, about 90% were seen once. The sequenced sample was PBMCs or T cells enriched from blood (not recorded which). All receptors derive from a woman younger than 45 with acute COVID-19.

CDR3 coding DNA: TGTGCCAGTAGGGAGGACAGGCAGGATCAGCCCCAGCATTTT. Amino acids: CASREDRQDQPQHF. The J gene is TRBJ1-5, the V gene TRBV19, with 7 bases matching TRBD1. CDR1 and CDR2 (germline): LNHDA, SQIVND (reference sequence). V gave up 6 bases and J gave up 5 bases; unmatched junction bases: 7. The CDR3 runs to 14 residues.

The table lists this clone with a count of one. The chain joins TRBV7-6 to TRBJ2-1, with 7 bases lining up with TRBD1. The CDR3 has 17 amino acids. The V gene's germline CDR1 is SGHVS and CDR2 FNYEAQ. The trim removed 1 base at V and 4 bases at J, leaving 10 bases unmatched. DNA for the CDR3: TGTGCCAGCAGCTTAGTGACAGGGCTAAGGGGGTACAATGAGCAGTTCTTC. Its translation: CASSLVTGLRGYNEQFF. Full variable domain (outside the CDR3, taken from reference TRBV7-6 and TRBJ2-1): GAGVSQSPRYKVTKRGQDVALRCDPISGHVSLYWYRQALGQGPEFLTYFNYEAQQDKSGLPNDRFSAERPEGSISTLTIQRTEQRDSAMYRCASSLVTGLRGYNEQFFGPGTRLTVL.

V gene TRBV12-3 or TRBV12-4 combines with J gene TRBJ1-5; TRBD1 agrees at 7 bases. The CDR3 is 13 amino acids. V was pared by 5 bases and J by 7 bases, with 5 bases of the junction left unmatched. Here the CDR3 DNA reads TGTGCCAGCAGTCCCACAGGGGAACAGCCCCAGCATTTT. It translates to CASSPTGEQPQHF.

The V call is TRBV3-1 (or the pseudogene TRBV3-2), the J call TRBJ2-1, with D tentatively TRBD1 (5 bases). V was shortened by 3 bases and J by 3 bases, with 15 bases between the two germline ends. CDR1 is LGHDT and CDR2 is YNNKEL in the germline V gene (reference sequence). This CDR3 is built from 16 residues. CDR3 nucleotide sequence: TGTGCCAGCAGCCAGGGGCCCCCTCCCGTCTACAATGAGCAGTTCTTC. Residues: CASSQGPPPVYNEQFF.

This clone has a handful of counts. This chain uses TRBV2 with TRBJ2-7; TRBD1 aligns across 11 bases. V shed 7 bases and J 3 bases; nucleotides not matched to a gene: 5. Germline V lookup: CDR1 SNHLY, CDR2 FYNNEI. CDR3 length: 14 amino acids. The chain's CDR3 is CASTGTGGDYEQYF. For the CDR3, the DNA is TGTGCCAGCACCGGGACAGGGGGAGACTACGAGCAGTACTTC.

The chain couples TRBV10-3 to TRBJ1-6; 9 bases are shared with TRBD1. CDR1 and CDR2 (germline): ENHRY, SYGVKD. This CDR3 comprises 14 residues. Germline trimming cut 11 bases from V and 7 bases from J; bases unmatched to any gene: 9. CDR3 region: CAVTAGTGNSPLHF. The CDR3 region has the DNA TGTGCCGTCACTGCCGGGACAGGGAATTCACCCCTCCACTTT.

This clone was seen repeatedly, ten times or more. The chain carries TRBV7-3 and TRBJ2-2; no reliable D call. The germline CDR1 and CDR2 sequences are SGHTA and FQGTGA. V was shortened by 1 base and J by 6 bases, with 6 bases between the two germline ends. The CDR3 has 13 residues. CDR3 protein: CASSLNGPGELFF. CDR3 DNA sequence: TGTGCCAGCAGCTTAAATGGGCCCGGGGAGCTGTTTTTT.

The J gene is TRBJ2-3, the V gene TRBV11-3; 8 bases are a match to TRBD2. The germline V gene encodes CDR1 SGHNT and CDR2 YENEEA. The junction had 6 bases not matched to a gene; V was cut back by 1 base and J by 0 bases. CDR3 length: 17 residues. This CDR3 reads CASSLGTSPISTDTQYF. The CDR3 DNA is TGTGCCAGCAGCTTAGGGACTAGCCCTATTAGCACAGATACGCAGTATTTT.

This clone appeared a few times. This chain links TRBV2 with TRBJ2-5; 8 bases line up with TRBD2. Germline V CDR1 and CDR2: SNHLY, FYNNEI. Unmatched junction bases numbered 7, after V lost 4 bases and J lost 6 bases. CDR3 length: 14 amino acids. The CDR3 nucleotides are TGTGCCAGCAGTGCCCTTACTAGCGGAAAGACCCAGTACTTC. Residues: CASSALTSGKTQYF.

This rearrangement joins TRBV4-1 to TRBJ1-5, with 9 bases aligning to TRBD1. The CDR3 length is 15 residues. The germline V gene encodes CDR1 MGHRA and CDR2 YSYEKL. J was trimmed by 6 bases and V by 4 bases; bases with no gene match: 7. The CDR3 nucleotides read TGCGCCAGCAGCCTCTGGGGGGACAGGGCTCAGCCCCAGCATTTT. Translation gives CASSLWGDRAQPQHF.

This rearrangement joins TRBV5-1 to TRBJ1-6, with 7 bases identical to TRBD1. Losses at the gene ends were 4 bases for V and 5 bases for J; bases not matched to a gene: 6. CDR1 SGHRS and CDR2 YFSETQ come from the germline V gene. The CDR3 is made up of 15 amino acids. The chain's CDR3 is CASSPRTGNNSPLHF. The CDR3 DNA is TGCGCCAGCAGCCCACGGACAGGAAATAATTCACCCCTCCACTTT.

This clone was counted a single time. The chain combines TRBV5-1 with TRBJ2-2; TRBD2 aligns across 12 bases. The junction had 9 bases not matched to a gene; V was cut back by 4 bases and J by 5 bases. The CDR3 is 17 residues long. Germline CDR1 SGHRS, CDR2 YFSETQ. The CDR3 is CASSHAAGTSGTGELFF. CDR3 nucleotides: TGCGCCAGCAGCCACGCCGCCGGGACTAGCGGGACCGGGGAGCTGTTTTTT. The full variable domain, in which reference TRBV5-1 and TRBJ2-2 provide the parts outside the CDR3, is KAGVTQTPRYLIKTRGQQVTLSCSPISGHRSVSWYQQTPGQGLQFLFEYFSETQRNKGNFPGRFSGRQFSNSRSEMNVSTLELGDSALYLCASSHAAGTSGTGELFFGEGSRLTVL.

The count of this clone is one. Here the CDR3 DNA reads TGCGCCAGCAGCTCGGACCCGGGACAGACCTACAATGAGCAGTTCTTC. This translates into CASSSDPGQTYNEQFF. The rearrangement uses TRBV5-1 and TRBJ2-1, with 7 positions matching TRBD1. The germline V gene has CDR1 SGHRS and CDR2 YFSETQ. This CDR3 has 16 residues. Trimming took 3 bases from V and 2 from J; bases not matched to a gene: 8.

V is TRBV5-5 and J is TRBJ2-2, with D tentatively TRBD2 (5 bases). Trimming shortened V by 0 bases and J by 10 bases, and 16 bases separated the two germline ends. CDR3 length equals 15 residues. Germline CDR1 reads SGHKS; CDR2 reads YYEKEE (reference sequence). CDR3 sequence: CASSLVSGKPEELFF. CDR3 bases: TGTGCCAGCAGCTTGGTCAGCGGAAAGCCGGAGGAGCTGTTTTTT.

The rearrangement links TRBV19 to TRBJ1-2, with a possible D match to TRBD1 (5 bases). The germline gives CDR1 LNHDA, CDR2 SQIVND (reference sequence). CDR3 length: 14 amino acids. The V end was cut by 6 bases, the J end by 4 bases, with 15 bases between. The CDR3 coding sequence is TGTGCCAGTAGCCGGGGGGTGGAAACCTATGGCTACACCTTC. It encodes CASSRGVETYGYTF.

About this clone: The sample holds other DNA sequences that translate to the same CDR3. This rearrangement joins TRBV11-2 to TRBJ2-7, with 10 nucleotides matching TRBD2. This CDR3 spans 16 amino acids. CDR1 SGHAT and CDR2 FQNNGV come from the germline V gene. V lost 2 bases and J lost 0; bases outside the gene matches: 4. This CDR3 reads CASSLSSSGSSYEQYF. The CDR3 region has the DNA TGTGCCAGCAGCTTAAGTTCTAGCGGGAGCTCCTACGAGCAGTACTTC.

The chain recombines TRBV5-1 with TRBJ2-7, with 7 bases that match TRBD2. Germline V CDR1 and CDR2: SGHRS, YFSETQ. With V trimmed by 5 bases and J by 3 bases, 11 bases remained unmatched. The CDR3 extends over 15 amino acids. CDR3 bases: TGCGCCAGCAGTCCCTTCGGGACTACCCACTACGAGCAGTACTTC. Its translation: CASSPFGTTHYEQYF.

The chain combines TRBV10-3 with TRBJ1-6; no reliable D call. This CDR3 has 15 residues. The germline gives CDR1 ENHRY, CDR2 SYGVKD. V lost 0 bases and J 7 bases, leaving 10 bases between the germline ends. CDR3 amino acids: CAISESSEGNSPLHF. The DNA for the CDR3 is TGTGCCATCAGTGAGTCGTCGGAGGGAAATTCACCCCTCCACTTT.

The chain recombines TRBV5-1 with TRBJ2-7; 10 bases are shared with TRBD1. The CDR3 extends over 16 amino acids. J was trimmed by 6 bases and V by 4 bases; bases with no gene match: 13. Germline V gene sequence: CDR1 SGHRS, CDR2 YFSETQ. CDR3 nucleotide sequence: TGCGCCAGCAGCAGCTCAACCGGGACAGGGGTAGGCGAGCAGTACTTC. Protein sequence: CASSSSTGTGVGEQYF.

The chain combines TRBV4-1 with TRBJ2-2; possibly TRBD2 for D (5 bases). The CDR3 is 15 residues long. V gave up 0 bases and J gave up 3 bases, with 8 bases separating them. Germline-derived CDR1 and CDR2 are MGHRA and YSYEKL. The CDR3 spells CASSQDQRDTGELFF. The CDR3 nucleotides are TGCGCCAGCAGCCAAGATCAGAGGGACACCGGGGAGCTGTTTTTT.

The chain combines TRBV10-3 with TRBJ2-7, with a weak D call TRBD1 (6 bases). V was clipped by 7 bases and J by 6 bases, with 19 bases between them. This CDR3 region has 14 residues. Per germline, CDR1 ENHRY and CDR2 SYGVKD. Written as DNA, the CDR3 is TGTGCCATCACCGATCAGGACAGCCGTCGCGAGCAGTACTTC. This translates into CAITDQDSRREQYF.

This chain uses TRBV5-1 with TRBJ1-2, with 8 bases lining up with TRBD1. Germline loops: CDR1 SGHRS, CDR2 YFSETQ. The junction had 9 bases not matched to a gene; V was cut back by 5 bases and J by 6 bases. The CDR3 is 14 amino acids. Here the CDR3 DNA reads TGCGCCAGCAGTTCCGGACAGGGTGTCAATGGCTACACCTTC. This codes for CASSSGQGVNGYTF.

The chain recombines TRBV10-2 with TRBJ2-1; perhaps TRBD2 as D (5 bases). In germline, CDR1 is WSHSY, CDR2 SAAADI. Trimming left V 3 bases short and J 10 bases short, with 10 bases between. The CDR3 loop spans 12 amino acids. CDR3 DNA sequence: TGCGCCAGCAGTGAATTTAGGAGGGAGCAGTTCTTC. Translation: CASSEFRREQFF.

V and J are TRBV4-2 and TRBJ2-1; D may be TRBD2 (5 bases). The V gene lost 6 bases and the J gene lost 0 bases, with 15 bases spanning the gap. CDR3 length: 16 amino acids. Germline CDR1 and CDR2: LGHNA and YNFKEQ. Here the CDR3 DNA reads TGTGCCAGCAGTCGGGGAGTGCTTGGCTCCTACAATGAGCAGTTCTTC. Translation gives CASSRGVLGSYNEQFF.

This sequence joins TRBV6-5 and TRBJ1-1; D is perhaps TRBD1 (6 bases). The length of the CDR3 is 13 residues. V was clipped by 6 bases and J by 1 base, with 9 bases between them. Looked up from germline, CDR1 is MNHEY and CDR2 is SVGAGI. CDR3 amino acids: CASRATGNTEAFF. The CDR3 DNA reads as TGTGCCAGCAGGGCGACAGGGAACACTGAAGCTTTCTTT.

The J gene is TRBJ2-6, the V gene TRBV7-9; no reliable D call. The CDR3 extends over 14 amino acids. Germline V gene sequence: CDR1 SEHNR, CDR2 FQNEAQ (reference sequence). The ends were cut back, 5 bases at V and 0 bases at J, with 5 bases in the middle. For the CDR3, the DNA is TGTGCCAGCAGCCCCAGCTCTGGGGCCAACGTCCTGACTTTC. Protein: CASSPSSGANVLTF.

This sequence joins TRBV20-1 and TRBJ2-7; 10 positions agree with TRBD2. V shed 3 bases and J 5 bases; nucleotides not matched to a gene: 7. The CDR3 spans 14 residues. Germline lookup yields CDR1 DFQATT and CDR2 SNEGSKA (reference sequence). The CDR3 here is CSASRASGSNEQYF. CDR3 DNA sequence: TGCAGTGCTAGTCGGGCTAGCGGGAGTAACGAGCAGTACTTC.